This TCR beta chain was sequenced in a study of T-cell memory formation after mild COVID-19. Broader study findings: Pre-infection memory already had some responding clones, implying cross-reactive memory joined. The CD4+ clones that contracted clustered mainly within CM and EM, and the CD8+ clones concentrated in EMRA.

V lost 4 bases, J lost 3 bases, and 10 bases lay in between. The V gene's germline CDR1 is MGHRA and CDR2 YSYEKL. This CDR3 is 14 amino acids long. TCR alpha and TCR beta cDNA libraries with sample barcodes and UMIs came from 5'RACE using constant-segment primers. MiXCR, applied by TCRdb to the 5' RACE reads, yields one record per CDR3 protein. This table holds approximately 290,000 distinct CDR3 sequences, roughly a fifth found once. This clonotype has only a few counts. Its antigen is currently unknown. The sequenced sample was PBMCs or a T cell subset sorted from them (not recorded which). This receptor was taken from a man aged 18 to 29 who had mild COVID-19 (a few samples of this study predate the infection). Cell type and time point are not known. V is TRBV4-1 and J is TRBJ1-5; D is ambiguous. The CDR3, as DNA: TGCGCCAGCAGCCTACACGGAGCCAATCAGCCCCAGCATTTT. Translation: CASSLHGANQPQHF.